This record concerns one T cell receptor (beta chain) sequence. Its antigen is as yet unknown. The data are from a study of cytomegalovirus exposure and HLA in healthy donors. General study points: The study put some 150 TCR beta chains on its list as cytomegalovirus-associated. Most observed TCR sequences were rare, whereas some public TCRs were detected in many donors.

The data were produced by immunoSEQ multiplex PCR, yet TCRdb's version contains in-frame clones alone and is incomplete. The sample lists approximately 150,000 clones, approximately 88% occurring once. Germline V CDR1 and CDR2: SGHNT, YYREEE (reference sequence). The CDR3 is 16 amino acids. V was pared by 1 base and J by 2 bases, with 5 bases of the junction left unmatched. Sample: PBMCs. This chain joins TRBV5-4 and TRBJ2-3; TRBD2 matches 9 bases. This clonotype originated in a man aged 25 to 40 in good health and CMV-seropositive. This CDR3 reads CASSLLSGLATDTQYF. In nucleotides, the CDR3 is TGTGCCAGCAGCTTGTTATCGGGACTAGCCACAGATACGCAGTATTTT. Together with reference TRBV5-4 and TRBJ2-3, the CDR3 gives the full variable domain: ETGVTQSPTHLIKTRGQQVTLRCSSQSGHNTVSWYQQALGQGPQFIFQYYREEENGRGNFPPRFSGLQFPNYSSELNVNALELDDSALYLCASSLLSGLATDTQYFGPGTRLTVL.